The rows below give T cell receptor beta chains drawn from one sample of a study of shared clonotypes between healthy human individuals. Assay used: immunoSEQ multiplex PCR; TCRdb lists only in-frame clones, some missing. The data show about 700,000 clones, less than 85% seen once. Sequencing was done on a sample of memory CD4+ T cells sorted from blood. These receptor sequences come from a woman aged 25 to 39 in good health. Each CDR3 is given with its conserved first and last residue. The D gene is left open where the match is weak. A clone size is listed for some rows: how often the clone was seen (once, few, many), or a class if it is expanded.

TRBJ2-7 | . | TRBV25-1 | TRBD1 | CASSASRWDRGEQYF | TGTGCCAGCAGTGCCTCAAGGTGGGACAGGGGCGAGCAGTACTTC
TRBJ2-5 | . | TRBV5-1 | TRBD2 | CASSVTIAGDGETQYF | TGCGCCAGCAGCGTTACTATAGCGGGAGATGGGGAGACCCAGTACTTC
TRBJ2-5 | few | TRBV30 | TRBD2 | CAWIGGGTSGSQTQYF | TGTGCCTGGATCGGTGGGGGGACTAGCGGGAGCCAGACCCAGTACTTC
TRBJ2-1 | . | TRBV29-1 | TRBD2 | CSVEDPSGSRTREFF | TGCAGCGTTGAAGATCCTAGCGGAAGCCGAACTAGAGAGTTCTTC
TRBJ1-1 | . | TRBV28 | . | CASSFRGNTEAFF | TGTGCCAGCAGTTTTAGGGGGAACACTGAAGCTTTCTTT
TRBJ1-4 | . | TRBV5-6 | TRBD1 | CASSLRGRELFF | TGTGCCAGCAGCTTAAGGGGGCGCGAGCTGTTTTTT
TRBJ1-1 | . | TRBV9 | . | CASSARSQVNTEAFF | TGTGCCAGCAGCGCCCGCTCACAGGTGAACACTGAAGCTTTCTTT
TRBJ1-1 | . | TRBV28 | . | CAISQGNTEAFF | TGTGCCATCTCTCAGGGGAACACTGAAGCTTTCTTT
TRBJ1-1 | . | TRBV9 | TRBD1 | CASSARGTGIDTEAFF | TGTGCCAGCAGCGCGAGGGGGACAGGGATTGACACTGAAGCTTTCTTT
TRBJ2-7 | . | TRBV6-1 | TRBD2 | CASSKTSGNYEQYF | TGTGCCAGCAGTAAAACTAGCGGGAACTACGAGCAGTACTTC
TRBJ1-2 | once | TRBV29-1 | TRBD1 | CSVAWTGNYGYTF | TGCAGCGTTGCCTGGACAGGAAACTATGGCTACACCTTC
TRBJ2-7 | . | TRBV27 | TRBD1 | CASSLLDRAYEQYF | TGTGCCAGCAGTTTACTGGACAGGGCCTACGAGCAGTACTTC
TRBJ2-1 | . | TRBV6-1 | . | CASSSGTVRGNEQFF | TGTGCCAGCAGTAGCGGGACAGTGCGTGGCAATGAGCAGTTCTTC
TRBJ2-7 | . | TRBV6-6 | . | CASSKKQGSYEQYF | TGTGCCAGCAGTAAAAAACAGGGTTCCTACGAGCAGTACTTC
TRBJ2-1 | . | TRBV5-1 | TRBD2 | CASSNSGGYNEQFF | TGCGCCAGCAGCAATAGCGGGGGCTACAATGAGCAGTTCTTC
TRBJ1-3 | few | TRBV5-8 | . | CASSFRQHSGNTIYF | TGTGCCAGCAGCTTTCGTCAGCACTCTGGAAACACCATATATTTT
TRBJ2-3 | . | TRBV29-1 | TRBD2 | CSVDLSAGATQYF | TGCAGCGTAGACCTATCTGCGGGAGCTACGCAGTATTTT
TRBJ2-1 | . | TRBV28 | . | CASSLSAGRYNEQFF | TGTGCCAGCAGTTTATCCGCGGGTAGATACAATGAGCAGTTCTTC
TRBJ2-6 | . | TRBV5-1 | . | CASSPRGIRSGANVLTF | TGCGCCAGCAGCCCAAGGGGTATTCGCTCTGGGGCCAACGTCCTGACTTTC
TRBJ2-3 | . | TRBV6-5 | TRBD1 | CASRRGQGLDTQYF | TGTGCCAGCAGAAGAGGACAGGGCTTGGATACGCAGTATTTT
TRBJ1-5 | . | TRBV7-6 | . | CASSLSPTQPQHF | TGTGCCAGCAGCTTATCTCCAACCCAGCCCCAGCATTTT
TRBJ1-2 | . | TRBV25-1 | TRBD1 | CASSAPDRANYGYTF | TGTGCCAGCAGTGCCCCGGACAGGGCCAACTATGGCTACACCTTC
TRBJ2-2 | . | TRBV7-2 | . | CASSLAQQGSRTGELFF | TGTGCCAGCAGCTTAGCGCAGCAGGGGTCACGCACCGGGGAGCTGTTTTTT
TRBJ2-7 | . | TRBV6-1 | . | CASSEAARGRGF | TGTGCCAGCAGTGAAGCTGCCAGGGGGCGGGGGTTC